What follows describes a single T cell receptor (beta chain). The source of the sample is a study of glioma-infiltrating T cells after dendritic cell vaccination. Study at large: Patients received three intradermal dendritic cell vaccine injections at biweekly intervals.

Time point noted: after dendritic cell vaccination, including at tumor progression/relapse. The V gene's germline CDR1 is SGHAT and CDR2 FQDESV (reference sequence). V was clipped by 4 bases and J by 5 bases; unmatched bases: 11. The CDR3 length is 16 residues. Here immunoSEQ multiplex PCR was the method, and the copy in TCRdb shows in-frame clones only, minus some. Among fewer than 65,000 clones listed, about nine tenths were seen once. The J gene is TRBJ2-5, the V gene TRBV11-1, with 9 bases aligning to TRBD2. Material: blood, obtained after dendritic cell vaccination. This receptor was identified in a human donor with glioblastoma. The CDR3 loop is CASSSGGSGSWETQYF. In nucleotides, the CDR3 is TGTGCCAGCAGCTCCGGGGGTAGCGGGAGCTGGGAGACCCAGTACTTC.